The 28 T cell receptor beta chains below all came from one sample that was sequenced in a study of blood T cell repertoires in COVID-19. The assay was immunoSEQ multiplex PCR, and TCRdb's table has in-frame clones only and misses some. The sample lists under 150,000 clones, approximately 88% occurring once. Specimen: peripheral blood. The source of these receptors is a woman between 35 and 50 years old with acute or convalescent COVID-19.

The chain recombines TRBV5-1 with TRBJ2-7; 7 bases match TRBD2. The CDR3 has 15 residues. The trim removed 0 bases at V and 5 bases at J, leaving 8 bases unmatched. Germline values: CDR1 SGHRS, CDR2 YFSETQ. The CDR3 DNA reads as TGCGCCAGCAGCTTGGGGACTAGGGGAGCCAACGAGCAGTACTTC. Translation gives CASSLGTRGANEQYF.

J is TRBJ1-5 and V is TRBV3-1 (or the pseudogene TRBV3-2), with 9 bases that match TRBD1. This CDR3 spans 15 amino acids. Per the germline V gene, CDR1 is LGHDT and CDR2 is YNNKEL (reference sequence). V shed 1 base, J shed 7 bases, and the junction held 5 bases outside the gene matches. CDR3 sequence: CASSQGDREKQPQHF. As DNA, the CDR3 is TGTGCCAGCAGCCAAGGGGACAGGGAGAAGCAGCCCCAGCATTTT.

The gene calls are TRBV18 and TRBJ1-3; D is uncertain. Germline-derived CDR1 and CDR2 are KGHSH and LQKENI. Between the trimmed V and J ends, which lost 6 bases and 0 bases, there was a span of 15 bases. This CDR3 is 16 amino acids long. DNA for the CDR3: TGTGCCAGCTCCCCCCGGAGAGAGAGCTCTGGAAACACCATATATTTT. Protein: CASSPRRESSGNTIYF. The complete variable domain, with remaining parts taken from reference TRBV18 and TRBJ1-3, reads NAGVMQNPRHLVRRRGQEARLRCSPMKGHSHVYWYRQLPEEGLKFMVYLQKENIIDESGMPKERFSAEFPKEGPSILRIQQVVRGDSAAYFCASSPRRESSGNTIYFGEGSWLTVV.

This clone was found once. The V gene is TRBV30, the J gene TRBJ1-3; maybe TRBD1 (5 bases). V was cut by 7 bases and J by 2 bases, with 15 bases left in between. This CDR3 contains 14 residues. Germline V gene data show CDR1 as GTSNPN and CDR2 as SVGIG (reference sequence). The CDR3 reads CASDQGTTGNTIYF. CDR3 nucleotides: TGTGCCTCCGACCAGGGTACGACTGGAAACACCATATATTTT.

The rearrangement uses TRBV5-1 and TRBJ1-1, with a tentative D call TRBD1 (6 bases). This CDR3 spans 14 amino acids. V lost 2 bases and J lost 1, with 9 bases in between. Germline assignment: CDR1 SGHRS and CDR2 YFSETQ. This CDR3 reads CASSFPGQNTEAFF. CDR3 DNA sequence: TGCGCCAGCAGCTTTCCGGGACAGAACACTGAAGCTTTCTTT.

The rearrangement links TRBV12-3 or TRBV12-4 to TRBJ2-7; tentative D call: TRBD2 (6 bases). Trimming cost V 3 bases and J 3 bases, with 6 bases left between them. The length of the CDR3 is 12 residues. The CDR3 DNA is TGTGCCAGCAGTTTCGGGGGCTACGAGCAGTACTTC. It specifies CASSFGGYEQYF.

This clone has just a few counts. This chain connects TRBV21-1 to TRBJ1-6. TRBV21-1 represents a pseudogene. This CDR3 is 13 amino acids long. CDR3 residues: CALGRGGREPLHF. CDR3 bases: TGTGCCCTGGGTCGGGGGGGTAGGGAACCCCTCCACTTT.

The rearrangement links TRBV21-1 to TRBJ1-1. TRBV21-1 is tagged as a pseudogene. The CDR3 totals 15 residues. The CDR3 nucleotides are TGTGCCAGCAGCAAAGCCTACAGGGAGGGCACTGAAGCTTTCTTT. Its translation: CASSKAYREGTEAFF.

The CDR3 region has the DNA TGTGCCTGGCGTGGGGCGACCTCTTCCCACGAGCAGTACTTC. Amino acids: CAWRGATSSHEQYF. The V gene is TRBV30, the J gene TRBJ2-7; tentatively, D is TRBD1 (5 bases). This CDR3 is 14 amino acids long. Trimming stripped 5 bases from V and 5 bases from J, with 19 bases between. In germline, CDR1 is GTSNPN, CDR2 SVGIG (reference sequence).

This chain links TRBV2 with TRBJ1-4, with 7 bases identical to TRBD1. V lost 6 bases to trimming and J lost 6 bases; unmatched junction nucleotides: 7. Germline V CDR1 and CDR2: SNHLY, FYNNEI. The CDR3 is 14 residues long. The CDR3 DNA sequence: TGTGCCAGCAGAAGGGGGCTTGGGGATGAAAAACTGTTTTTT. Translating gives CASRRGLGDEKLFF.

This clone has more than one count but fewer than ten. CDR3 nucleotides: TGTGCCAGCAGCTACCAGGGACAGGGGGGTTCACCCCTCCACTTT. Amino acid sequence: CASSYQGQGGSPLHF. The gene calls are TRBV7-9 and TRBJ1-6, with 11 bases that match TRBD1. The CDR3 has 15 amino acids. Trimming removed 4 bases from V and 9 bases from J; junction bases left unmatched: 5. Germline loops: CDR1 SEHNR, CDR2 FQNEAQ (reference sequence). The full variable domain, with the rest looked up from reference TRBV7-9 and TRBJ1-6, is DTGVSQNPRHKITKRGQNVTFRCDPISEHNRLYWYRQTLGQGPEFLTYFQNEAQLEKSRLLSDRFSAERPKGSFSTLEIQRTEQGDSAMYLCASSYQGQGGSPLHFGNGTRLTVT.

J is TRBJ1-4 and V is TRBV30; no clear D. This CDR3 has 15 amino acids. The germline V gene has CDR1 GTSNPN and CDR2 SVGIG (reference sequence). Trimming took 3 bases from V and 4 from J, leaving 15 bases between them. The CDR3 nucleotides are TGTGCCTGGAGCGGGAGAGGGCCGCTTAATGAAAAACTGTTTTTT. Translation gives CAWSGRGPLNEKLFF. The whole variable domain, filled in from reference TRBV30 and TRBJ1-4, reads SQTIHQWPATLVQPVGSPLSLECTVEGTSNPNLYWYRQAAGRGLQLLFYSVGIGQISSEVPQNLSASRPQDRQFILSSKKLLLSDSGFYLCAWSGRGPLNEKLFFGSGTQLSVL.

The chain uses TRBV7-2 and TRBJ2-1; D gene uncertain. The CDR3 is made up of 14 amino acids. V lost 4 bases to trimming and J lost 2 bases, with 9 bases between them. CDR1 and CDR2 from the germline V gene are SGHTA and FQGNSA. In DNA, the CDR3 is TGTGCCAGCAGCTATTTAGCCACCTACAATGAGCAGTTCTTC. It is translated as CASSYLATYNEQFF. Together with reference TRBV7-2 and TRBJ2-1, the CDR3 gives the full variable domain: GAGVSQSPSNKVTEKGKDVELRCDPISGHTALYWYRQSLGQGLEFLIYFQGNSAPDKSGLPSDRFSAERTGGSVSTLTIQRTQQEDSAVYLCASSYLATYNEQFFGPGTRLTVL.

The J gene is TRBJ1-1, the V gene TRBV5-1, with D possibly TRBD1 on 5 matching bases. Looked up from germline, CDR1 is SGHRS and CDR2 is YFSETQ. The ends were cut back, 0 bases at V and 6 bases at J, with 15 bases in the middle. The CDR3 is 15 residues long. CDR3 in DNA: TGCGCCAGCAGCTTGGATGGGCAGGGAATGGCTGAAGCTTTCTTT. Protein sequence: CASSLDGQGMAEAFF.

The CDR3: CASSTDGTENQPQHF. DNA of the CDR3: TGTGCCAGCAGCACTGACGGGACAGAAAATCAGCCCCAGCATTTT. The V call is TRBV5-6, the J call TRBJ1-5, with 7 bases fitting TRBD1. With 4 bases clipped from V and 4 bases from J, the junction kept 8 bases outside the gene matches. Germline V CDR1 and CDR2: SGHDT, YYEEEE. This CDR3 region has 15 residues.

The rearrangement joins TRBV27 to TRBJ1-2; D might be TRBD1 (5 bases). The CDR3 runs 15 residues. The germline gives CDR1 MNHEY, CDR2 SMNVEV (reference sequence). Deletions cut 6 bases from V and 1 base from J, with 15 bases between. DNA of the CDR3: TGTGCCAGCAGGGGGGTCGGGGGGGGTAACTATGGCTACACCTTC. It specifies CASRGVGGGNYGYTF.

This clone was recorded a few times. V is TRBV6-2 or TRBV6-3 and J is TRBJ1-4; 8 nucleotides align to TRBD1. CDR3 size: 14 residues. The V gene end was trimmed by 6 bases and the J gene end by 7 bases; junction bases not matched to a gene: 7. CDR1 and CDR2 (germline): MNHEY, SVGEGT. DNA of the CDR3: TGTGCCAGCAGCTCTACAGGGGGAACTGAAAAACTGTTTTTT. Amino acid sequence: CASSSTGGTEKLFF.

The chain links TRBV29-1 to TRBJ1-2, with 7 nucleotides matching TRBD1. The length of the CDR3 is 12 residues. V shed 8 bases and J 5 bases; nucleotides not matched to a gene: 8. In germline, CDR1 is SQVTM, CDR2 ANQGSEA. The CDR3 reads CSLRDSAYGYTF. CDR3 coding DNA: TGCAGCCTACGGGACAGTGCTTATGGCTACACCTTC.

The genes are TRBV4-3 and TRBJ1-2; 8 positions match TRBD1. The CDR3 is made up of 16 amino acids. After removal of 4 bases from V and 1 base from J, the junction contained 8 bases not matched to a gene. The germline gives CDR1 LGHNA, CDR2 YSLEER. CDR3 in amino acids: CASSRATGVGNYGYTF. In nucleotides, the CDR3 is TGCGCCAGCAGCCGGGCGACAGGGGTGGGTAACTATGGCTACACCTTC.

A note on this clone: This sample includes further DNA sequences coding for the same CDR3. CDR3 amino acids: CASSEGEVRSPLHF. CDR3 DNA sequence: TGTGCCAGCAGTGAAGGAGAGGTTCGGTCACCCCTCCACTTT. The V gene is TRBV6-1, the J gene TRBJ1-6; D remains ambiguous. Trimming cost V 1 base and J 10 bases, with 11 bases left between them. CDR1 and CDR2 (germline): MNHNS, SASEGT. This CDR3 contains 14 residues.

This rearrangement joins TRBV3-1 (or the pseudogene TRBV3-2) to TRBJ2-7; 7 bases fit TRBD2. Germline V gives CDR1 LGHDT, CDR2 YNNKEL (reference sequence). This CDR3 is 16 amino acids long. V trimming: 0 bases; J trimming: 1 base; junction bases outside the gene matches: 6. The CDR3 here is CASSQDVPSGSYEQYF. CDR3 nucleotides: TGTGCCAGCAGCCAAGACGTCCCTAGCGGATCCTACGAGCAGTACTTC.

The rearrangement joins TRBV9 to TRBJ1-4; D call uncertain. CDR1 and CDR2 (germline): SGDLS, YYNGEE. The CDR3 extends over 14 amino acids. Trimming removed 4 bases at V and 2 bases at J, with 9 bases between. This CDR3 is CASSFSGTNEKLFF. In DNA form, the CDR3 reads TGTGCCAGCAGCTTCTCCGGGACTAATGAAAAACTGTTTTTT.

The sample holds a few counts of this clone. The gene calls are TRBV6-5 and TRBJ2-7; possibly TRBD1 for D (5 bases). The germline CDR1 and CDR2 sequences are MNHEY and SVGAGI. V was pared by 10 bases and J by 3 bases, with 19 bases between. The CDR3 contains 14 residues. The CDR3 loop is CATVITKGDYEQYF. The CDR3 DNA sequence: TGTGCCACGGTCATTACCAAAGGGGACTACGAGCAGTACTTC.

This chain links TRBV10-3 with TRBJ2-7; no clear D. The CDR3 consists of 13 residues. Germline values: CDR1 ENHRY, CDR2 SYGVKD. V was clipped by 3 bases and J by 2 bases, with 8 bases between them. The CDR3 protein is CAISDLSAYEQYF. The CDR3 DNA reads as TGTGCCATCAGTGACTTGTCCGCCTACGAGCAGTACTTC.

The chain recombines TRBV4-1 with TRBJ1-2, with 10 nucleotides matching TRBD1. After removal of 4 bases from V and 4 bases from J, the junction contained 6 bases not matched to a gene. From germline, CDR1 is MGHRA and CDR2 YSYEKL. This CDR3 comprises 15 residues. The CDR3 reads CASSLDRGAGYGYTF. The CDR3 coding sequence is TGCGCCAGCAGCCTGGACAGGGGGGCGGGCTATGGCTACACCTTC.

The V and J genes are TRBV27 and TRBJ2-7; 10 bases match TRBD1. CDR1 and CDR2 (germline): MNHEY, SMNVEV (reference sequence). The CDR3 has 12 amino acids. J gave up 6 bases and V 8 bases, and 4 bases lay outside the gene matches. Written as DNA, the CDR3 is TGTGCCAGCCGGGACAGGGGTAGCGAGCAGTACTTC. This sequence encodes CASRDRGSEQYF.

The chain uses TRBV19 and TRBJ2-2; TRBD1 matches at 8 bases. This CDR3 region has 17 residues. The J segment lost 0 bases and the V segment lost 5 bases, leaving 8 bases of the junction unmatched. Germline V gives CDR1 LNHDA, CDR2 SQIVND (reference sequence). The CDR3 bases are TGTGCCAGTAGTGCCCTACGGACAGGGACGAACACCGGGGAGCTGTTTTTT. This encodes CASSALRTGTNTGELFF.

The chain links TRBV14 to TRBJ2-1, with 7 bases fitting TRBD2. Germline trimming cut 4 bases from V and 5 bases from J; bases unmatched to any gene: 5. The CDR3 length is 14 residues. CDR1 and CDR2 from the germline V gene are SGHDN and FVKESK. The CDR3 DNA reads as TGTGCCAGCAGCCGGTTGGGGAGGGACAATGAGCAGTTCTTC. This gives the protein CASSRLGRDNEQFF.